This T cell receptor (beta chain) appears in the sequencing data of a study of vaccination effects on CD4 cells after COVID-19. Findings of the study overall: The study found marked clonal contraction of infection- and vaccine-induced clones late after vaccination.

This CDR3 has 17 residues. Generated by immunoSEQ multiplex PCR, the TCRdb table keeps only in-frame clones and is missing some. The sample holds 25,000 to 35,000 clones; less than 85% are singletons and the top ten take 3.8%. Following 10 days of culture, CD4+ T cells were isolated. IL-2 medium supplanted half the medium on days 3 and 7. On this clone: Its antigen remains unidentified.

This receptor was taken from a human donor who received a COVID-19 vaccine. Here the sequenced sample was CD4+ T cells from PBMCs cultured without peptide, taken before COVID-19 vaccination. The chain has TRBV21-1 and TRBJ1-4; the table's D gene call, TRBD1, was not cross checked with the DNA. TRBV21-1 is a pseudogene locus. Here the CDR3 DNA reads TGTGCCAGCAGCAAAGTAACTCGGGCAGGGATTAATGAAAAACTGTTTTTT. Translating it yields CASSKVTRAGINEKLFF.